Presented here are 3 T cell receptor beta chains from one specimen sequenced in a study of shared clonotypes between healthy human individuals. Measured with immunoSEQ multiplex PCR; TCRdb has only the in-frame clones, and not every one. The profile shows millions of clones, about 92% of them singletons. The source material was naive CD4+ T cells sorted from blood. Sample subset: CD45RA+ positively selected. These TCRs come from a man aged 18 to 30 in good health.

Turning to this clone: Distinct nucleotide sequences in the sample also encode this CDR3. CDR3 in amino acids: CASSPAGNTGELFF. CDR3 sequence (DNA): TGTGCCAGCAGCCCGGCAGGGAACACCGGGGAGCTGTTTTTT. The V and J genes are TRBV11-2 and TRBJ2-2; D remains ambiguous. Per germline, CDR1 SGHAT and CDR2 FQNNGV. V lost 5 bases and J lost 1, with 8 bases in between. This CDR3 has 14 residues.

The chain is built from TRBV29-1 and TRBJ1-2; 9 nucleotides align to TRBD1. The CDR3 is made up of 13 amino acids. Germline CDR1 is SQVTM and CDR2 is ANQGSEA. The V segment lost 7 bases and the J segment 7 bases; nucleotides outside the gene matches: 10. CDR3 sequence (DNA): TGCAGCGCCTCCGGCACAGGGGGCCCTGGCTACACCTTC. Protein: CSASGTGGPGYTF.

This clone was picked up one time. V is TRBV6-5 and J is TRBJ2-2, with 10 nucleotides matching TRBD2. Germline V gives CDR1 MNHEY, CDR2 SVGAGI. The CDR3 consists of 16 residues. J was trimmed by 4 bases and V by 2 bases; bases with no gene match: 4. CDR3 in DNA: TGTGCCAGCAGTTACCCTAGCGGGAGCGGCACCGGGGAGCTGTTTTTT. Translating it yields CASSYPSGSGTGELFF.